The 2 T cell receptor beta chains listed next were all sequenced from one sample in a study of blood T cell repertoires in COVID-19. Generated by immunoSEQ multiplex PCR, the TCRdb table keeps only in-frame clones and is missing some. The data hold under 200,000 clones, with about 87% observed a single time. The sample consisted of peripheral blood. The source is a man aged 35 to 55 with active or convalescent COVID-19.

The rearrangement uses TRBV15 and TRBJ1-6; the D is unclear. The CDR3 extends over 16 amino acids. The V gene's germline CDR1 is LNHNV and CDR2 YYDKDF (reference sequence). V was trimmed by 0 bases and J by 6 bases, leaving 12 bases between them. The CDR3 is CATSRDSQNSNSPLHF. Here the CDR3 DNA reads TGTGCCACCAGCAGAGATTCCCAGAATTCTAATTCACCCCTCCACTTT.

The CDR3, as DNA: TGTGCCAGTTTTCAGGGGGTGAACACCGGGGAGCTGTTTTTT. It translates to CASFQGVNTGELFF. The chain is built from TRBV19 and TRBJ2-2; 7 bases agree with TRBD1. CDR3 size: 14 residues. Germline-derived CDR1 and CDR2 are LNHDA and SQIVND (reference sequence). V trimming: 8 bases; J trimming: 1 base; junction bases outside the gene matches: 4. Based on the CDR3 plus reference TRBV19 and TRBJ2-2, the full variable domain is DGGITQSPKYLFRKEGQNVTLSCEQNLNHDAMYWYRQDPGQGLRLIYYSQIVNDFQKGDIAEGYSVSREKKESFPLTVTSAQKNPTAFYLCASFQGVNTGELFFGEGSRLTVL.